A single sample gave rise to the 27 T cell receptor beta chains below, sequenced in a study of shared clonotypes between healthy human individuals (dated by TCRdb to about 2020). The library was generated by the immunoSEQ multiplex PCR assay. Imported from immuneACCESS, the table was reduced by TCRdb to in-frame sequences with V and J called. These copies leave out some clones; in studies compared against another copy, an unresolved V gene accounts for under half, and the cause of the remainder is not known. The sample table holds about 750,000 clones, of which 85% to 95% were seen once. The ten largest clones add up to about 25% of the sample. For the CD8 naive samples, CD45RO-negative cells were positively selected for CCR7, yielding a CD45RA+CCR7+ population from which TemRA cells were excluded. Sequenced: naive CD8+ T cells sorted from blood. The label giving this sample's cell subset or site can be read as: CD45RA+CCR7+. These receptors all come from a man between 25 and 39 years old in good health.

In DNA form, the CDR3 reads TGTGCCAGCAGCTCCCGACTACGCGAGCAGTACTTC. It yields the protein CASSSRLREQYF. The chain couples TRBV11-2 to TRBJ2-7; D is perhaps TRBD2 (5 bases). The V and J ends lost 4 bases and 6 bases respectively, with 10 bases between them. The germline CDR1 and CDR2 sequences are SGHAT and FQNNGV. The CDR3 sequence is 12 residues long.

The V and J genes are TRBV28 and TRBJ1-5, with 9 bases lining up with TRBD1. Germline CDR1 and CDR2: MDHEN and SYDVKM. J lost 5 bases, V lost 7 bases, and 6 bases had no gene match. The CDR3 consists of 14 residues. The CDR3 sequence is CASTPGTGHQPQHF. The CDR3 nucleotides are TGTGCCAGCACCCCTGGGACAGGGCATCAGCCCCAGCATTTT.

The rearrangement links TRBV7-3 to TRBJ2-3, with D possibly matching TRBD2 (6 bases). Trimming stripped 5 bases from V and 5 bases from J, with 14 bases between. CDR1 is SGHTA, CDR2 FQGTGA, per germline. CDR3 length: 14 amino acids. The DNA for the CDR3 is TGTGCCAGCAGCGACGGGGGTACTTTAGATACGCAGTATTTT. Encoded protein: CASSDGGTLDTQYF.

The chain uses TRBV7-8 and TRBJ2-2; D might be TRBD2 (5 bases). This CDR3 comprises 14 residues. V was clipped by 6 bases and J by 4 bases, with 12 bases between them. CDR1 is SGHVS and CDR2 is FQNEAQ in the germline V gene. For the CDR3, the DNA is TGTGCCAGCAGAACCGGGGTAGCCACCGGGGAGCTGTTTTTT. It is translated as CASRTGVATGELFF.

This clone was detected once. This chain links TRBV18 with TRBJ2-4; D possibly uses TRBD1 or TRBD2 (5 bases each). The V end lost 4 bases, the J end lost 2 bases, and 9 bases lay between the germline ends. Germline lookup yields CDR1 KGHSH and CDR2 LQKENI. This CDR3 is 14 amino acids long. CDR3 loop: CASSHRDPKNIQYF. In DNA form, the CDR3 reads TGTGCCAGCTCACACCGGGACCCCAAAAACATTCAGTACTTC.

This rearrangement joins TRBV9 to TRBJ2-7; no clear D. V shed 0 bases and J shed 4 bases, with 8 bases lying between them. Germline V gene data show CDR1 as SGDLS and CDR2 as YYNGEE. The CDR3 runs 13 residues. The CDR3 loop reads CASSVGDGYEQYF. The DNA for the CDR3 is TGTGCCAGCAGCGTAGGAGATGGATACGAGCAGTACTTC.

Here the CDR3 reads CASRVAGGNNEQFF. The DNA for the CDR3 is TGTGCCAGCCGCGTGGCGGGAGGGAACAATGAGCAGTTCTTC. The J gene is TRBJ2-1, the V gene TRBV7-9; 9 nucleotides agree with TRBD2. The V segment lost 8 bases and the J segment 5 bases; nucleotides outside the gene matches: 7. Germline loops: CDR1 SEHNR, CDR2 FQNEAQ (reference sequence). CDR3 size: 14 residues.

This chain joins TRBV7-8 and TRBJ1-4; D possibly corresponds to TRBD1 (6 bases). CDR3 length equals 15 residues. V lost 5 bases and J 8 bases, leaving 18 bases between the germline ends. Per the germline V gene, CDR1 is SGHVS and CDR2 is FQNEAQ. The CDR3 sequence: CASSESTGPREKLFF. The CDR3 nucleotides are TGTGCCAGCAGCGAATCGACAGGCCCTCGGGAAAAACTGTTTTTT.

This clone appeared once. The chain recombines TRBV9 with TRBJ1-2; 9 bases are a match to TRBD1. CDR1 and CDR2 (germline): SGDLS, YYNGEE. The CDR3 runs to 17 residues. V shed 5 bases and J 2 bases; nucleotides not matched to a gene: 13. The CDR3 sequence is CASSENRRDRENYGYTF. CDR3 in DNA: TGTGCCAGCAGTGAAAACCGCCGGGACAGGGAAAACTATGGCTACACCTTC. Using reference TRBV9 and TRBJ1-2 for the parts outside the CDR3, the full variable domain is DSGVTQTPKHLITATGQRVTLRCSPRSGDLSVYWYQQSLDQGLQFLIQYYNGEERAKGNILERFSAQQFPDLHSELNLSSLELGDSALYFCASSENRRDRENYGYTFGSGTRLTVV.

V and J are TRBV7-9 and TRBJ2-7; D uncertain. Germline-derived CDR1 and CDR2 are SEHNR and FQNEAQ (reference sequence). V lost 4 bases, J lost 4 bases, and 14 bases lay in between. This CDR3 contains 14 residues. As DNA, the CDR3 is TGTGCCAGCAGCTCATACAGTTCAAAGTACGAGCAGTACTTC. Its translation: CASSSYSSKYEQYF.

The chain joins TRBV10-2 to TRBJ2-3; 9 bases align to TRBD1. The CDR3 consists of 17 residues. The junction had 9 bases not matched to a gene; V was cut back by 3 bases and J by 2 bases. Germline V gene data show CDR1 as WSHSY and CDR2 as SAAADI. The CDR3 spells CASSDLLGQGLTDTQYF. The CDR3, as DNA: TGCGCCAGCAGTGATTTATTGGGACAGGGACTCACAGATACGCAGTATTTT.

This chain uses TRBV10-3 with TRBJ1-4; the match to TRBD1 covers 8 bases. Germline trimming cut 2 bases from V and 8 bases from J; bases unmatched to any gene: 4. Germline V gene data show CDR1 as ENHRY and CDR2 as SYGVKD. CDR3 size: 14 residues. The CDR3 reads CAISEAGGLEKLFF. In DNA, the CDR3 is TGTGCCATCAGTGAGGCAGGGGGCCTAGAAAAACTGTTTTTT.

The chain is built from TRBV27 and TRBJ2-1, with a possible D match to TRBD1 (7 bases). This CDR3 spans 16 amino acids. Per germline, CDR1 MNHEY and CDR2 SMNVEV (reference sequence). V lost 1 base, J lost 2 bases, and 12 bases lay in between. CDR3 nucleotides: TGTGCCAGCAGTTTATGGACAGGAGGGCCCTACAATGAGCAGTTCTTC. Protein product: CASSLWTGGPYNEQFF.

J is TRBJ2-7 and V is TRBV7-9; tentative D call: TRBD1 (6 bases). Germline-derived CDR1 and CDR2 are SEHNR and FQNEAQ (reference sequence). Deletions cut 5 bases from V and 6 bases from J, with 17 bases between. The CDR3 covers 14 residues. The CDR3 nucleotides are TGTGCCAGCAGCCATGATTGGGGACAAGCCGAGCAGTACTTC. It translates to CASSHDWGQAEQYF.

CDR3 residues: CASSQSPTNEQFF. The CDR3 nucleotides read TGTGCCAGCAGCCAGTCTCCGACCAATGAGCAGTTCTTC. The chain combines TRBV7-9 with TRBJ2-1, with D unresolved. With 5 bases removed from V and 6 bases from J, the gap between germline ends came to 11 bases. This CDR3 has 13 residues. The V gene's germline CDR1 is SEHNR and CDR2 FQNEAQ (reference sequence).

This chain connects TRBV7-3 to TRBJ1-1; D remains unclear. Germline CDR1 and CDR2: SGHTA and FQGTGA. V lost 4 bases and J 4 bases, leaving 10 bases between the germline ends. This CDR3 is 13 amino acids long. The CDR3 DNA is TGTGCCAGCAGCTCGAGGGATGGCACTGAAGCTTTCTTT. This encodes CASSSRDGTEAFF.

The rearrangement joins TRBV2 to TRBJ2-3, with a possible D match to TRBD2 (6 bases). V lost 6 bases and J lost 1, with 17 bases in between. Germline CDR1 SNHLY, CDR2 FYNNEI. The CDR3 spans 16 residues. CDR3 nucleotides: TGTGCCAGCAGGGGTAGAGCGCGGGAACGCACAGATACGCAGTATTTT. Translation: CASRGRARERTDTQYF.

The chain is built from TRBV29-1 and TRBJ2-2; tentatively, D is TRBD1 or TRBD2 (5 bases each). Trimming shortened V by 6 bases and J by 4 bases, and 15 bases separated the two germline ends. Germline V gives CDR1 SQVTM, CDR2 ANQGSEA. This CDR3 has 14 amino acids. Written as DNA, the CDR3 is TGCAGCGTCTGGGACGGAACCGGCACCGGGGAGCTGTTTTTT. Amino acid sequence: CSVWDGTGTGELFF.

This chain uses TRBV13 with TRBJ2-1, with 7 positions matching TRBD2. This CDR3 has 16 residues. Unmatched junction bases numbered 6, after V lost 2 bases and J lost 2 bases. Germline V lookup: CDR1 PRHDT, CDR2 FYEKMQ (reference sequence). Here the CDR3 reads CASSLSGTTAYNEQFF. The CDR3 nucleotides are TGTGCCAGCAGCTTAAGCGGGACTACAGCCTACAATGAGCAGTTCTTC.

V and J are TRBV7-9 and TRBJ1-1; D not resolved. The germline CDR1 and CDR2 sequences are SEHNR and FQNEAQ (reference sequence). The CDR3 has 12 amino acids. The germline V and J ends were trimmed by 5 bases and 8 bases, with 12 bases remaining between them. CDR3 loop: CASSQNGVEAFF. The DNA of the CDR3 is TGTGCCAGCAGCCAAAACGGGGTGGAAGCTTTCTTT. The whole variable domain, filled in from reference TRBV7-9 and TRBJ1-1, reads DTGVSQNPRHKITKRGQNVTFRCDPISEHNRLYWYRQTLGQGPEFLTYFQNEAQLEKSRLLSDRFSAERPKGSFSTLEIQRTEQGDSAMYLCASSQNGVEAFFGQGTRLTVV.

Notes on this clone: Additional DNA sequences in this sample encode the identical CDR3. V usage is TRBV2 and J usage is TRBJ2-7, with 9 positions matching TRBD1. CDR3 size: 14 residues. Looked up from germline, CDR1 is SNHLY and CDR2 is FYNNEI. J lost 3 bases, V lost 6 bases, and 6 bases had no gene match. Here the CDR3 DNA reads TGTGCCAGCAGCGATTGGGGACAGGGCTACGAGCAGTACTTC. Translated: CASSDWGQGYEQYF.

The rearrangement uses TRBV7-9 and TRBJ2-1; no clear D. Germline V CDR1 and CDR2: SEHNR, FQNEAQ (reference sequence). V was cut by 11 bases and J by 1 base, with 18 bases left in between. This CDR3 contains 15 residues. CDR3 residues: CAAEQLSLSYNEQFF. The CDR3 bases are TGTGCCGCGGAGCAGCTATCATTGTCCTACAATGAGCAGTTCTTC. Based on the CDR3 plus reference TRBV7-9 and TRBJ2-1, the full variable domain is DTGVSQNPRHKITKRGQNVTFRCDPISEHNRLYWYRQTLGQGPEFLTYFQNEAQLEKSRLLSDRFSAERPKGSFSTLEIQRTEQGDSAMYLCAAEQLSLSYNEQFFGPGTRLTVL.

The chain carries TRBV7-8 and TRBJ1-5; possibly TRBD1 for D (5 bases). This CDR3 has 16 amino acids. CDR1 is SGHVS, CDR2 FQNEAQ, per germline. V was pared by 0 bases and J by 1 base, with 10 bases between. The CDR3 here is CASSLAPEGSNQPQHF. The CDR3 DNA follows: TGTGCCAGCAGCTTAGCGCCCGAGGGGAGCAATCAGCCCCAGCATTTT.

V gene TRBV29-1 combines with J gene TRBJ1-1; D gene uncertain. CDR1 is SQVTM and CDR2 is ANQGSEA in the germline V gene. Trimming left V 6 bases short and J 4 bases short, with 18 bases between. The CDR3 is made up of 14 amino acids. The chain's CDR3 is CSVGMGGSRTEAFF. In nucleotides, the CDR3 is TGCAGCGTCGGAATGGGAGGGAGTCGCACTGAAGCTTTCTTT.

V usage is TRBV7-8 and J usage is TRBJ2-7; D is ambiguous. Germline values: CDR1 SGHVS, CDR2 FQNEAQ. V was cut by 5 bases and J by 6 bases, with 8 bases left in between. The CDR3 spans 11 residues. In DNA, the CDR3 is TGTGCCAGCAGCCACGAAGGCGAGCAGTACTTC. As protein: CASSHEGEQYF.

This clone was found a few times. This specimen includes other DNA sequences encoding the same CDR3. The J gene is TRBJ2-5, the V gene TRBV20-1, with D uncertain. Germline V lookup: CDR1 DFQATT, CDR2 SNEGSKA (reference sequence). This CDR3 contains 9 residues. The V and J ends lost 0 bases and 7 bases respectively, with 0 bases between them. CDR3 region: CSARETQYF. As DNA, the CDR3 is TGCAGTGCTAGAGAGACCCAGTACTTC.

The V gene is TRBV29-1, the J gene TRBJ2-1; D might be TRBD2 (7 bases). Trimming removed 7 bases at V and 4 bases at J, with 17 bases between. CDR1 is SQVTM and CDR2 is ANQGSEA in the germline V gene. The length of the CDR3 is 14 residues. As DNA, the CDR3 is TGCAGCGCCGAGGGGGACTATCCTTACAATGAGCAGTTCTTC. It yields the protein CSAEGDYPYNEQFF.